Listed below are T cell receptor beta chains from one sample, sequenced in a study of T-cell reconstitution after alpha-beta-depleted transplantation in children. TCRdb recomputed calls from the PCR reads with MiXCR, one row per CDR3 protein. The table has fewer than 550,000 distinct CDR3 sequences, approximately 10% seen once. This sample comprised PBMCs, mostly from graft donor cells, obtained 180 days after TCRalphabeta/CD19-depleted stem cell transplant. These receptors were collected from a female patient aged 2 to 10 who had a stem cell transplant for aplastic anemia, so the T cells may come from the graft donor. CDR3s include the opening cysteine and the closing phenylalanine or tryptophan. Each record gives: D gene, clone size, J gene, V gene, CDR3 DNA, CDR3 protein. D genes are given only for firm matches. Size is omitted from some rows. Given values are once, few, many or a class for expanded clones.

D: TRBD1; size: NA; J: TRBJ2-7; V: TRBV2; DNA: TGTGCCACCAGGGACAGGTGGTACGAGCAGTACTTC; CDR3: CATRDRWYEQYF
D: TRBD2; size: NA; J: TRBJ2-3; V: TRBV7-2; DNA: TGTGCCAGCAGCTTTAGGGCGGGAGGGGAAGATACGCAGTATTTT; CDR3: CASSFRAGGEDTQYF
D: TRBD1; size: NA; J: TRBJ2-1; V: TRBV29-1; DNA: TGCAGCGTGGGACAGAGAGGGAGCTCCTACAATGAGCAGTTCTTC; CDR3: CSVGQRGSSYNEQFF
D: TRBD2; size: NA; J: TRBJ2-2; V: TRBV28; DNA: TGTGCCAGTACTAGCGGTCACACCGGGGAGCTGTTTTTT; CDR3: CASTSGHTGELFF
D: TRBD1; size: NA; J: TRBJ1-6; V: TRBV28; DNA: TGTGCCAGCAGTGACAGGGGCTCACCCCTCCACTTT; CDR3: CASSDRGSPLHF
D: TRBD1; size: NA; J: TRBJ1-1; V: TRBV5-1; DNA: TGCGCCAGCAGCTCCGACAGGGACACTGAAGCTTTCTTT; CDR3: CASSSDRDTEAFF
D: NA; size: few; J: TRBJ2-1; V: TRBV4-2; DNA: TGTGCCAGCAGCCCCATACCCCGGGTCGAGCAGTTCTTC; CDR3: CASSPIPRVEQFF
D: TRBD1; size: few; J: TRBJ1-2; V: TRBV5-1; DNA: TGCGCCAGCAGCTTGGTGTTTGTGGGACAGAACTATGGCTACACCTTC; CDR3: CASSLVFVGQNYGYTF
D: NA; size: few; J: TRBJ2-1; V: TRBV5-1; DNA: TGCGCCAGCACTCGGGGGGCACCCAACAATGAGCAGTTCTTC; CDR3: CASTRGAPNNEQFF
D: NA; size: many; J: TRBJ2-5; V: TRBV28; DNA: TGTGCCAGCACCATACCAGGGATTTCTCACCAAGAGACCCAGTACTTC; CDR3: CASTIPGISHQETQYF
D: TRBD1; size: NA; J: TRBJ1-2; V: TRBV29-1; DNA: TGCAGCGTTGAGGAAGGGGGCGCTGGCTATGGCTACACCTTC; CDR3: CSVEEGGAGYGYTF
D: NA; size: NA; J: TRBJ2-5; V: TRBV29-1; DNA: TGCAGCCCAGCGGAGAGGATAGAGACCCAGTACTTC; CDR3: CSPAERIETQYF
D: TRBD2; size: many; J: TRBJ2-1; V: TRBV28; DNA: TGTGCCAGCACCGGGACTAGCGGGAGTAGAAATGAGCAGTTCTTC; CDR3: CASTGTSGSRNEQFF
D: NA; size: NA; J: TRBJ2-5; V: TRBV28; DNA: TGTGCCAGCAGTTTTAACCCAGGGAGGACCGAAGAGACCCAGTACTTC; CDR3: CASSFNPGRTEETQYF
D: TRBD2; size: NA; J: TRBJ2-3; V: TRBV20-1; DNA: TGCAGTGCTAGAGATCCGGCTAGCGGGAGATTGTCGCAGTATTTT; CDR3: CSARDPASGRLSQYF
D: NA; size: few; J: TRBJ2-1; V: TRBV15; DNA: TGTGCCACCAGCAGAGTAACCGGGACCTCCTACAATGAGCAGTTCTTC; CDR3: CATSRVTGTSYNEQFF
D: NA; size: NA; J: TRBJ2-2; V: TRBV7-2; DNA: TGTGCCAGCAGCTTAGCCCCGGGACGACTGAACACCGGGGAGCTGTTTTTT; CDR3: CASSLAPGRLNTGELFF
D: NA; size: NA; J: TRBJ2-4; V: TRBV27; DNA: TGTGCCAGCATGGGGGGAACCAAAAACAGTCAGTACTTC; CDR3: CASMGGTKNSQYF
D: TRBD1; size: few; J: TRBJ1-1; V: TRBV24-1; DNA: TGTGCCACCAGTCAGGGGGGGCCGACTGAAGCTTTCTTT; CDR3: CATSQGGPTEAFF
D: TRBD2; size: few; J: TRBJ2-3; V: TRBV12-3/TRBV12-4; DNA: TGTGCCAGCAGTTCCCTCGTTTTACTAGCGGAAGACCATACGCAGTATTTT; CDR3: CASSSLVLLAEDHTQYF
D: TRBD1; size: few; J: TRBJ1-1; V: TRBV27; DNA: TGTGCCAGCAGTTTCAGGGGGCGGCCTGAAGCTTTCTTT; CDR3: CASSFRGRPEAFF
D: TRBD2; size: NA; J: TRBJ2-2; V: TRBV12-3/TRBV12-4; DNA: TGTGCCAGCAGTTTACCGGGAGGGGTGGAGCTGTTTTTT; CDR3: CASSLPGGVELFF
D: TRBD2; size: many; J: TRBJ2-1; V: TRBV15; DNA: TGTGCCACCAGGACTAGCGGGACTTACAATGAGCAGTTCTTC; CDR3: CATRTSGTYNEQFF
D: NA; size: NA; J: TRBJ2-3; V: TRBV28; DNA: TGTGCCAGCAGGAGAATAAGTACGCAGTATTTT; CDR3: CASRRISTQYF
D: TRBD1; size: many; J: TRBJ1-1; V: TRBV12-3/TRBV12-4; DNA: TGTGCCAGCAGTTCCCGGACAGGGGGCGCTGGGACTGAAGCTTTCTTT; CDR3: CASSSRTGGAGTEAFF
D: NA; size: many; J: TRBJ2-5; V: TRBV4-1; DNA: TGCGCCAGCAGCCAAGCAGGGGACCAAGAGACCCAGTACTTC; CDR3: CASSQAGDQETQYF
D: TRBD1; size: NA; J: TRBJ1-4; V: TRBV7-2; DNA: TGTGCCAGCAGCTTCATACAGGGGGATGAAAAACTGTTTTTT; CDR3: CASSFIQGDEKLFF
D: NA; size: many; J: TRBJ1-1; V: TRBV20-1; DNA: TGCAGTGCTAGATCCGGGGTGAACACTGAAGCTTTCTTT; CDR3: CSARSGVNTEAFF
D: NA; size: few; J: TRBJ2-1; V: TRBV7-2; DNA: TGTGCCAGCAGCTGGTCCGGGACCGACTACAATGAGCAGTTCTTC; CDR3: CASSWSGTDYNEQFF
D: NA; size: few; J: TRBJ1-5; V: TRBV20-1; DNA: TGCAGTGCTAGGGCAGGCTATAGCAATCAGCCCCAGCATTTT; CDR3: CSARAGYSNQPQHF
D: TRBD1; size: once; J: TRBJ1-6; V: TRBV27; DNA: TGTGCCACTTCTAGGGACAGGGGTTATAATTCACCCCTCCACTTT; CDR3: CATSRDRGYNSPLHF
D: NA; size: NA; J: TRBJ1-1; V: TRBV7-3; DNA: TGTGCCAGCAGCCTCCACGGGACAATCACTGAAGCTTTCTTT; CDR3: CASSLHGTITEAFF